This TCR beta chain appears in the sequencing data of a study of blood T cell repertoires in COVID-19. Background on the study: Samples came from the United States, Italy and Spain, spanning acute and convalescent COVID-19. Sources were T cells, B-cell-depleted T cells, or PBMCs; the material itself was cDNA or gDNA.

Cohorts were assigned according to the clinical history that participants reported. Two negative PCRs, clearance, or symptom resolution were required of recovered Cohort 3 donors. The CDR3 spans 13 residues. In germline, CDR1 is MDHEN, CDR2 SYDVKM. V was shortened by 6 bases and J by 6 bases, with 12 bases between the two germline ends. This table comes from immunoSEQ multiplex PCR, and its TCRdb copy is limited to in-frame clones, with some not included. The sample has about 320,000 clones; roughly 89% are singletons. Sequencing input: PBMCs or T cells enriched from blood (not recorded which). This TCR came from a man aged 60-69 years who had recovered from COVID-19. V usage is TRBV28 and J usage is TRBJ1-5, with a weak D call TRBD1 (6 bases). The CDR3 reads CASRNRAPQPQHF. The CDR3 region has the DNA TGTGCCAGCAGAAACAGGGCCCCTCAGCCCCAGCATTTT.